This entry lists 8 T cell receptor beta chains sequenced from one sample in a study of cytomegalovirus exposure and HLA in healthy donors. PCR primers comprised 60 Vbeta and 13 Jbeta primers. TCRdb keeps only in-frame clones here, not all; method: immunoSEQ multiplex PCR. This sample has about 210,000 clones, with around 81% found just once. Material: PBMCs. The receptors stem from a woman aged 50 to 60 in good health and CMV-seropositive.

This rearrangement joins TRBV30 to TRBJ2-5; perhaps TRBD2 as D (6 bases). The length of the CDR3 is 15 residues. Germline V CDR1 and CDR2: GTSNPN, SVGIG (reference sequence). V lost 0 bases, J lost 2 bases, and 13 bases lay in between. CDR3 sequence reads: CAWSVGIAVQETQYF. The DNA of the CDR3 is TGTGCCTGGAGTGTCGGCATAGCGGTGCAAGAGACCCAGTACTTC.

This clone was counted once. V and J are TRBV11-3 and TRBJ2-1; TRBD1 agrees at 8 bases. The CDR3 has 13 residues. V was clipped by 2 bases and J by 7 bases; unmatched bases: 1. CDR1 and CDR2 (germline): SGHNT, YENEEA. This CDR3 is CASSLQGANEQFF. In DNA, the CDR3 is TGTGCCAGCAGCTTACAGGGGGCGAATGAGCAGTTCTTC.

The rearrangement uses TRBV4-3 and TRBJ1-6, with D possibly matching TRBD1 (5 bases). The V and J ends lost 0 bases and 7 bases respectively, with 19 bases between them. CDR1 LGHNA and CDR2 YSLEER come from the germline V gene. The CDR3 totals 18 residues. The CDR3 loop reads CASSQDGGGQGGNSPLHF. The CDR3 DNA reads TGCGCCAGCAGCCAAGACGGGGGAGGGCAGGGTGGGAATTCACCCCTCCACTTT.

The CDR3 sequence: CASSPPGDTSASPLHF. DNA for the CDR3: TGTGCCAGCAGCCCGCCCGGGGACACTTCTGCTTCACCCCTCCACTTT. V usage is TRBV2 and J usage is TRBJ1-6, with D possibly being TRBD1 (6 bases). The length of the CDR3 is 16 residues. CDR1 and CDR2 (germline): SNHLY, FYNNEI. V was clipped by 6 bases and J by 9 bases, with 21 bases between them.

The genes are TRBV7-9 and TRBJ2-7; 7 nucleotides match TRBD1. The V gene's germline CDR1 is SEHNR and CDR2 FQNEAQ (reference sequence). The CDR3 consists of 16 residues. Losses at the gene ends were 4 bases for V and 6 bases for J; bases not matched to a gene: 15. CDR3 residues: CASSSPEGQNAGEQYF. The CDR3, as DNA: TGTGCCAGCAGCTCCCCCGAGGGACAGAATGCGGGCGAGCAGTACTTC. The full variable domain, in which reference TRBV7-9 and TRBJ2-7 provide the parts outside the CDR3, is DTGVSQNPRHKITKRGQNVTFRCDPISEHNRLYWYRQTLGQGPEFLTYFQNEAQLEKSRLLSDRFSAERPKGSFSTLEIQRTEQGDSAMYLCASSSPEGQNAGEQYFGPGTRLTVT.

The rearrangement uses TRBV6-1 and TRBJ2-7; 7 bases map to TRBD2. The germline CDR1 and CDR2 sequences are MNHNS and SASEGT. This CDR3 is built from 15 residues. V was clipped by 3 bases and J by 1 base; unmatched bases: 6. The CDR3 protein is CASSDRAGSSYEQYF. CDR3 DNA: TGTGCCAGCAGTGATAGAGCGGGGTCGTCCTACGAGCAGTACTTC.

The J gene is TRBJ2-7, the V gene TRBV7-3; 7 bases align to TRBD1. The germline gives CDR1 SGHTA, CDR2 FQGTGA. This CDR3 spans 15 amino acids. V shed 5 bases and J 2 bases; nucleotides not matched to a gene: 9. The CDR3 DNA sequence: TGTGCCAGCAGCCCAACAGGGGATTCCCCCTACGAGCAGTACTTC. Protein: CASSPTGDSPYEQYF.

This chain uses TRBV7-9 with TRBJ2-7, with D hard to call. V was clipped by 6 bases and J by 5 bases, with 17 bases between them. CDR1 is SEHNR and CDR2 is FQNEAQ in the germline V gene (reference sequence). The CDR3 spans 14 residues. The CDR3 spells CASRPGLDSHEQYF. In nucleotides, the CDR3 is TGTGCCAGCAGGCCCGGTCTTGACTCTCACGAGCAGTACTTC.